These T cell receptor beta chains were read from a single sample in a study of radiation and T cells in renal cell carcinoma. The method was immunoSEQ multiplex PCR; TCRdb's version includes in-frame clones alone and lacks a portion of them. The table lists over 12,000 clones, less than 75% of them singletons, with around 17% in the top ten. The source was tumor tissue, collected from a patient whose treatment was nephrectomy without radiotherapy. Every receptor here comes from a man aged 55-75 years with renal cell carcinoma. CDR3s leave out the opening cysteine and the closing phenylalanine or tryptophan.

V gene	CDR3 protein
TRBV7-7	ASNHVTSGGVDEQF
TRBV7-9	ASSLEVGGKGYT
TRBV13	ASSVSWGREWTDTQY
TRBV6-5	ASSKGTVNEKLF
TRBV2	ASKAGRANTEAF
TRBV21-1	ASSKGGEDRAGNQPQH
TRBV28	ASSLRGTGELF
TRBV27	ASSLSGGNTEAF
TRBV4-3	ASSLLTGDYEQY
TRBV6-5	ASSPRQVSIYGYT
TRBV7-2	ASSLASGSYEQY
TRBV19	ASSHDRGNTIY
TRBV28	ASATGGRAYEQY
TRBV5-1	ASSSQPVGQGKNEQY
TRBV9	ASSVTGANTEAF